Here is one T cell receptor beta chain with its context. This entry belongs to a study of T cells expressing NK-cell markers. Reprocessing the 5' RACE reads, TCRdb reports a single entry for every CDR3 protein and omits DNA. This sample's clone table lists about 260,000 distinct CDR3 sequences. Germline CDR1 and CDR2: SGHTA and FQGNSA. CDR3 length: 15 amino acids. The specimen was blood T cells: a sorted CD56 or NKG2C T cell subset, CD4+ or CD8+ T cells, or bulk PBMC T cells (not recorded which). The V and J genes are TRBV7-2 and TRBJ2-1. The receptor was derived from a woman aged 18 to 75 in good health. CDR3 sequence reads: CASSLDEDFYNEQFF.